Presented here are 13 T cell receptor beta chains from one specimen sequenced in a study of regulatory T cells in long-lasting Graves disease. Through Arm-PCR of CDR3 regions and iRepertoire HTBI primers, TCR beta libraries were built. TCRdb ran MiXCR on the multiplex PCR reads and lists one entry per CDR3 protein. The table includes 400,000 or so distinct CDR3 sequences, around 21% detected once. The time point is: persistent/refractory GD, antithyroid drugs over 5 years with positive TRAb. The TCR library was made from RNA that had been extracted from PBMCs in TRIzol. The sample in question was peripheral blood mononuclear cells (PBMCs), obtained when the disease was refractory, from a patient treated with antithyroid drugs. The receptors here all came from a female donor with Graves disease.

The rearrangement links TRBV7-2 to TRBJ2-3, with 9 bases fitting TRBD2. The germline gives CDR1 SGHTA, CDR2 FQGNSA. After removal of 2 bases from V and 3 bases from J, the junction contained 6 bases not matched to a gene. The CDR3 has 16 amino acids. The DNA of the CDR3 is TGTGCCAGCAGCTTACGCGGGAGGGCCGAGACAGATACGCAGTATTTT. This sequence encodes CASSLRGRAETDTQYF.

The table lists this clonotype with many counts. The V call is TRBV10-2, the J call TRBJ1-1, with TRBD1 matching over 8 bases. The ends lost 7 bases at V and 1 base at J; junction bases unmatched: 5. Germline V gene lookup returns CDR1 WSHSY and CDR2 SAAADI. The CDR3 contains 14 residues. CDR3 in amino acids: CASIPDRANTEAFF. CDR3 DNA sequence: TGCGCCAGCATTCCGGACAGGGCGAACACTGAAGCTTTCTTT.

The chain carries TRBV20-1 and TRBJ2-2; TRBD1 aligns across 8 bases. The CDR3 is 15 residues long. J gave up 6 bases and V 0 bases, and 6 bases lay outside the gene matches. Germline CDR1 DFQATT, CDR2 SNEGSKA (reference sequence). The CDR3 loop reads CSARDPRQGSGELFF. DNA for the CDR3: TGCAGTGCTAGAGATCCGCGACAGGGGTCCGGGGAGCTGTTTTTT.

A few counts support this clonotype. The V call is TRBV5-6, the J call TRBJ1-2; 8 bases line up with TRBD1. V trimming: 4 bases; J trimming: 1 base; junction bases outside the gene matches: 6. This CDR3 is built from 15 residues. Germline V lookup: CDR1 SGHDT, CDR2 YYEEEE. Here the CDR3 reads CASSDRTGNNYGYTF. The CDR3 region has the DNA TGTGCCAGCAGCGATCGGACAGGGAATAACTATGGCTACACCTTC.

At least ten counts were recorded for this clonotype. CDR3 DNA sequence: TGTGCCAGCAGCCCCGTAAGCATGAACACTGAAGCTTTCTTT. Encoded protein: CASSPVSMNTEAFF. The rearrangement uses TRBV11-2 and TRBJ1-1; D is unclear. This CDR3 region has 14 residues. V was cut by 5 bases and J by 0 bases, with 10 bases left in between. CDR1 SGHAT and CDR2 FQNNGV come from the germline V gene.

This clonotype has at least ten counts. The chain combines TRBV12-3 or TRBV12-4 with TRBJ1-4; 11 bases are a match to TRBD1. V shed 5 bases, J shed 10 bases, and the junction held 15 bases outside the gene matches. This CDR3 spans 17 amino acids. The chain's CDR3 is CASSPDRGRLGGGKLFF. The CDR3, as DNA: TGTGCCAGCAGTCCGGACAGGGGGCGACTCGGCGGGGGAAAACTGTTTTTT.

This clonotype was recorded a few times. CDR3: CASSRTPGNTIYF. In DNA, the CDR3 is TGTGCCAGCAGCCGGACACCTGGAAACACCATATATTTT. This rearrangement joins TRBV7-2 to TRBJ1-3; weak D call: TRBD1 (5 bases). The CDR3 covers 13 residues. Germline CDR1 reads SGHTA; CDR2 reads FQGNSA. The V gene lost 5 bases and the J gene lost 2 bases, with 7 bases spanning the gap.

This clonotype was detected only once. This CDR3 reads CSASGRAWEQYF. CDR3 coding DNA: TGCAGTGCTAGCGGGAGAGCCTGGGAGCAGTACTTC. The chain couples TRBV20-1 to TRBJ2-7, with D perhaps matching TRBD2 (6 bases). The length of the CDR3 is 12 residues. Germline V gene lookup returns CDR1 DFQATT and CDR2 SNEGSKA (reference sequence). V dropped 3 bases and J dropped 7 bases, with 13 bases sitting between them.

This clonotype was found many times. The chain employs TRBV11-1 and TRBJ2-7, with TRBD1 matching 8 bases. The CDR3 is 14 residues long. In germline, CDR1 is SGHAT, CDR2 FQDESV (reference sequence). J was trimmed by 2 bases and V by 3 bases; bases with no gene match: 3. CDR3 in amino acids: CASSFPGQAYEQYF. DNA for the CDR3: TGTGCCAGCAGCTTCCCGGGACAGGCCTACGAGCAGTACTTC.

The chain joins TRBV7-9 to TRBJ1-4, with 10 bases identical to TRBD1. CDR1 is SEHNR and CDR2 is FQNEAQ in the germline V gene (reference sequence). This CDR3 contains 13 residues. Trimming took 5 bases from V and 7 from J; bases not matched to a gene: 1. The CDR3 spells CASSGTGVEKLFF. CDR3 nucleotides: TGTGCCAGCAGCGGGACAGGGGTTGAAAAACTGTTTTTT.

This clonotype showed up many times. The gene calls are TRBV28 and TRBJ2-7; 8 bases fit TRBD1. Germline V gives CDR1 MDHEN, CDR2 SYDVKM. The V segment lost 6 bases and the J segment 7 bases; nucleotides outside the gene matches: 8. The CDR3 loop spans 13 amino acids. In DNA form, the CDR3 reads TGTGCCAGCAGATCGACAGGGGATGTAGAGCAGTACTTC. Protein sequence: CASRSTGDVEQYF. Combining the CDR3 with reference TRBV28 and TRBJ2-7 gives the whole variable domain DVKVTQSSRYLVKRTGEKVFLECVQDMDHENMFWYRQDPGLGLRLIYFSYDVKMKEKGDIPEGYSVSREKKERFSLILESASTNQTSMYLCASRSTGDVEQYFGPGTRLTVT.

V usage is TRBV6-1 and J usage is TRBJ1-5; the D gene is possibly TRBD1 (6 bases). Germline V gene sequence: CDR1 MNHNS, CDR2 SASEGT. The CDR3 is 13 amino acids. The V end lost 6 bases, the J end lost 4 bases, and 10 bases lay between the germline ends. As DNA, the CDR3 is TGTGCCAGCAGACAGGGACTAAATCAGCCCCAGCATTTT. This encodes CASRQGLNQPQHF.

This rearrangement joins TRBV30 to TRBJ1-2; D not resolved. This CDR3 region has 12 residues. V was cut by 0 bases and J by 8 bases, with 10 bases left in between. Germline V gives CDR1 GTSNPN, CDR2 SVGIG (reference sequence). The CDR3 loop reads CAWSVGGWGYTF. The CDR3 nucleotides are TGTGCCTGGAGTGTGGGCGGTTGGGGCTACACCTTC.